The TCR beta chain under discussion was sequenced for a study of blood T cell repertoires in COVID-19. Study-wide context: Both acute and convalescent COVID-19 samples were obtained from the United States, Italy and Spain. Nucleic acid was either cDNA or gDNA, and it came from T cells, B-cell-depleted T cells, or PBMCs.

The Seattle patients, enrolled during active infection, were followed longitudinally. The authors' processing: Quantification of nucleated cells was approximated via reference gene primer amplification. Method: immunoSEQ multiplex PCR; TCRdb's copy keeps in-frame clones and lacks some. V, J and clone size were drawn from that table, and D and trimming were deduced from the DNA. In the table there are 100,000 or so clones, roughly nine tenths of which are singletons. The origin of this receptor is a woman between 45 and 65 years old with COVID-19, enrolled during active disease. The sequencing sample was made of peripheral blood.

DNA for the CDR3: TGTGCCAGCAGTGGGTGGGACAGGTCCTACGACTATGGCTACACCTTC. Translation: CASSGWDRSYDYGYTF. The rearrangement joins TRBV6-1 to TRBJ1-2; 8 bases are shared with TRBD1. The CDR3 covers 16 residues. Germline CDR1 is MNHNS and CDR2 is SASEGT. J lost 3 bases, V lost 4 bases, and 10 bases had no gene match.